A selection of T cell receptor beta chains follows, all from one sample in a study of blood T cells in healthy people across ages. One entry per CDR3 protein, called by TCRdb with MiXCR from the 5' RACE reads. The top ten clones hold around 30% of a sample with about 290,000 distinct CDR3 sequences, 25% to 30% of them seen once. Sequencing input: blood. The receptor set was obtained from a woman aged 70-85 years in good health. CDR3s include the opening cysteine and the closing phenylalanine or tryptophan. A D gene is named only where the DNA matches it firmly. Only part of the rows carry a size: once, few, many, or a class if the clone is expanded.

clone_size: .
cdr3_length: 15
j_call: TRBJ1-4
v_call: TRBV7-6
d_call: .
cdr3_aa: CASSSPGGVTEKLFF
cdr3_nt: TGTGCCAGCAGCTCTCCGGGAGGGGTTACTGAAAAACTGTTTTTT

clone_size: .
cdr3_length: 15
j_call: TRBJ2-1
v_call: TRBV7-3
d_call: TRBD2
cdr3_aa: CASSLRLAGIDEQFF
cdr3_nt: TGTGCCAGCAGCTTAAGGCTAGCGGGAATCGATGAGCAGTTCTTC

clone_size: few
cdr3_length: 15
j_call: TRBJ2-1
v_call: TRBV7-2
d_call: TRBD2
cdr3_aa: CASSPAGLAGVGQFF
cdr3_nt: TGTGCCAGCAGCCCCGCGGGACTAGCGGGAGTCGGGCAGTTCTTC

clone_size: many
cdr3_length: 10
j_call: TRBJ1-1
v_call: TRBV24-1
d_call: .
cdr3_aa: CALGRGEAFF
cdr3_nt: TGTGCCCTAGGCAGGGGAGAAGCTTTCTTT

clone_size: .
cdr3_length: 11
j_call: TRBJ2-7
v_call: TRBV2
d_call: .
cdr3_aa: CASVQGYEQYF
cdr3_nt: TGTGCCAGCGTACAGGGTTACGAGCAGTACTTC

clone_size: .
cdr3_length: 14
j_call: TRBJ1-5
v_call: TRBV7-2
d_call: .
cdr3_aa: CASSVGRRGQPQHF
cdr3_nt: TGTGCCAGCAGCGTGGGACGGAGGGGTCAGCCCCAGCATTTT

clone_size: .
cdr3_length: 12
j_call: TRBJ2-7
v_call: TRBV29-1
d_call: .
cdr3_aa: CGVESDGYEQYF
cdr3_nt: TGCGGCGTTGAGTCAGATGGTTACGAGCAGTACTTC

clone_size: .
cdr3_length: 17
j_call: TRBJ2-5
v_call: TRBV4-1
d_call: .
cdr3_aa: CASSQEGGFGARARKFF
cdr3_nt: TGCGCCAGCAGCCAAGAAGGTGGTTTCGGTGCGCGGGCTAGGAAGTTCTTC

clone_size: few
cdr3_length: 16
j_call: TRBJ2-3
v_call: TRBV12-3/TRBV12-4
d_call: TRBD2
cdr3_aa: CASNPGSGGGKDTQYF
cdr3_nt: TGTGCCAGCAACCCAGGGTCGGGAGGCGGGAAAGATACGCAGTATTTT

clone_size: few
cdr3_length: 15
j_call: TRBJ2-2
v_call: TRBV7-9
d_call: .
cdr3_aa: CASSLVSGFTGELFF
cdr3_nt: TGTGCCAGCAGCTTAGTCTCAGGATTCACCGGGGAGCTGTTTTTT

clone_size: .
cdr3_length: 15
j_call: TRBJ2-5
v_call: TRBV5-1
d_call: TRBD2
cdr3_aa: CASSPTMGLQETQYF
cdr3_nt: TGCGCCAGCAGCCCTACCATGGGACTACAAGAGACCCAGTACTTC

clone_size: .
cdr3_length: 16
j_call: TRBJ2-5
v_call: TRBV5-1
d_call: .
cdr3_aa: CASSSWDGRYQETQYF
cdr3_nt: TGCGCCAGCAGCTCCTGGGACGGACGGTACCAAGAGACCCAGTACTTC

clone_size: .
cdr3_length: 13
j_call: TRBJ2-1
v_call: TRBV29-1
d_call: .
cdr3_aa: CSVALTVDLEQFF
cdr3_nt: TGCAGCGTTGCTCTTACGGTGGATCTCGAGCAGTTCTTC

clone_size: .
cdr3_length: 11
j_call: TRBJ2-5
v_call: TRBV28
d_call: .
cdr3_aa: CASSLTGFQYF
cdr3_nt: TGTGCCAGCAGTTTAACGGGCTTTCAGTACTTC

clone_size: few
cdr3_length: 15
j_call: TRBJ2-2
v_call: TRBV5-1
d_call: .
cdr3_aa: CASSLEGFGTGELFF
cdr3_nt: TGCGCCAGCAGCTTGGAAGGTTTCGGGACCGGGGAGCTGTTTTTT

clone_size: few
cdr3_length: 15
j_call: TRBJ1-4
v_call: TRBV5-1
d_call: TRBD1
cdr3_aa: CASSLTGTGDEKLFF
cdr3_nt: TGCGCCAGCAGCTTGACGGGGACAGGGGATGAAAAACTGTTTTTT

clone_size: .
cdr3_length: 15
j_call: TRBJ2-1
v_call: TRBV3-1
d_call: TRBD2
cdr3_aa: CASSQVPGGRSEQFF
cdr3_nt: TGTGCCAGCAGCCAAGTCCCGGGCGGGAGATCTGAGCAGTTCTTC

clone_size: few
cdr3_length: 15
j_call: TRBJ2-7
v_call: TRBV18
d_call: TRBD2
cdr3_aa: CASPPPGLDNYEQYF
cdr3_nt: TGTGCCAGCCCACCCCCGGGACTAGATAACTACGAGCAGTACTTC

clone_size: few
cdr3_length: 14
j_call: TRBJ2-1
v_call: TRBV20-1
d_call: .
cdr3_aa: CSASPSVSYNEQFF
cdr3_nt: TGCAGTGCTAGTCCTAGCGTCTCCTACAATGAGCAGTTCTTC

clone_size: few
cdr3_length: 14
j_call: TRBJ1-1
v_call: TRBV18
d_call: .
cdr3_aa: CASSPERTGTEAFF
cdr3_nt: TGTGCCAGCTCCCCAGAAAGGACTGGGACTGAAGCTTTCTTT

clone_size: many
cdr3_length: 15
j_call: TRBJ1-1
v_call: TRBV9
d_call: .
cdr3_aa: CASSPRPLSNTEAFF
cdr3_nt: TGTGCCAGCAGCCCGCGACCCCTGTCGAACACTGAAGCTTTCTTT

clone_size: .
cdr3_length: 15
j_call: TRBJ2-1
v_call: TRBV7-8
d_call: .
cdr3_aa: CASSSQTSKTNEQFF
cdr3_nt: TGTGCCAGCAGCTCTCAAACTAGTAAAACCAATGAGCAGTTCTTC

clone_size: .
cdr3_length: 16
j_call: TRBJ2-7
v_call: TRBV5-1
d_call: TRBD1
cdr3_aa: CASSLGVGQGAVEQYF
cdr3_nt: TGCGCCAGCAGCTTGGGCGTCGGACAGGGGGCTGTGGAGCAGTACTTC

clone_size: .
cdr3_length: 14
j_call: TRBJ2-7
v_call: TRBV7-8
d_call: .
cdr3_aa: CASTQRSRAYEQYF
cdr3_nt: TGTGCCAGCACCCAAAGGAGTCGTGCCTACGAGCAGTACTTC

clone_size: .
cdr3_length: 16
j_call: TRBJ2-7
v_call: TRBV14
d_call: TRBD1
cdr3_aa: CASSQDLRDRDHEQYF
cdr3_nt: TGTGCCAGCAGCCAAGATCTCCGGGACAGGGACCACGAGCAGTACTTC

clone_size: few
cdr3_length: 15
j_call: TRBJ1-2
v_call: TRBV28
d_call: .
cdr3_aa: CASSPQGVSGYGYTF
cdr3_nt: TGTGCCAGCAGTCCCCAGGGCGTATCGGGCTATGGCTACACCTTC

clone_size: few
cdr3_length: 14
j_call: TRBJ2-1
v_call: TRBV27
d_call: .
cdr3_aa: CASSLNAANNEQFF
cdr3_nt: TGTGCCAGCAGTTTAAACGCAGCTAACAATGAGCAGTTCTTC

clone_size: .
cdr3_length: 18
j_call: TRBJ2-7
v_call: TRBV7-8
d_call: .
cdr3_aa: CASSLVGGSPFGRREQYF
cdr3_nt: TGTGCCAGCAGCTTAGTAGGTGGGTCACCCTTTGGTCGGAGAGAGCAGTACTTC

clone_size: .
cdr3_length: 16
j_call: TRBJ2-4
v_call: TRBV3-1
d_call: TRBD2
cdr3_aa: CASSQDGTSAARIQYF
cdr3_nt: TGTGCCAGCAGCCAAGATGGGACTAGCGCAGCCAGGATTCAGTACTTC

clone_size: .
cdr3_length: 17
j_call: TRBJ2-1
v_call: TRBV6-1
d_call: TRBD2
cdr3_aa: CASSERLAVSSYNEQFF
cdr3_nt: TGTGCCAGCAGTGAGCGACTAGCGGTGAGCTCCTACAATGAGCAGTTCTTC

clone_size: .
cdr3_length: 14
j_call: TRBJ2-5
v_call: TRBV28
d_call: .
cdr3_aa: CASSPRAPHRTQYF
cdr3_nt: TGTGCCAGCAGCCCCAGGGCCCCCCATAGGACCCAGTACTTC

clone_size: few
cdr3_length: 12
j_call: TRBJ2-1
v_call: TRBV5-1
d_call: .
cdr3_aa: CASGSGINEQFF
cdr3_nt: TGCGCCAGCGGGAGCGGAATCAATGAGCAGTTCTTC

clone_size: .
cdr3_length: 14
j_call: TRBJ1-2
v_call: TRBV12-3/TRBV12-4
d_call: .
cdr3_aa: CASSPDIPNYGYTF
cdr3_nt: TGTGCCAGCAGTCCGGACATCCCTAACTATGGCTACACCTTC

clone_size: few
cdr3_length: 12
j_call: TRBJ2-2
v_call: TRBV6-6
d_call: .
cdr3_aa: CASKPDAGELFF
cdr3_nt: TGTGCCAGCAAACCAGATGCCGGGGAGCTGTTTTTT

clone_size: many
cdr3_length: 16
j_call: TRBJ2-3
v_call: TRBV28
d_call: TRBD2
cdr3_aa: CASSVLSGRGSDTQYF
cdr3_nt: TGTGCCAGCAGTGTACTTAGCGGGAGAGGATCAGATACGCAGTATTTT

clone_size: .
cdr3_length: 13
j_call: TRBJ2-7
v_call: TRBV29-1
d_call: .
cdr3_aa: CSVTSLGEYEQYF
cdr3_nt: TGCAGCGTGACCTCCCTTGGGGAATACGAGCAGTACTTC

clone_size: few
cdr3_length: 16
j_call: TRBJ1-4
v_call: TRBV7-9
d_call: TRBD1
cdr3_aa: CASSKPQGTANEKLFF
cdr3_nt: TGTGCCAGCAGCAAGCCACAGGGGACGGCTAATGAAAAACTGTTTTTT

clone_size: .
cdr3_length: 11
j_call: TRBJ2-7
v_call: TRBV29-1
d_call: .
cdr3_aa: CSVEWDYEQYF
cdr3_nt: TGCAGCGTTGAATGGGACTACGAGCAGTACTTC